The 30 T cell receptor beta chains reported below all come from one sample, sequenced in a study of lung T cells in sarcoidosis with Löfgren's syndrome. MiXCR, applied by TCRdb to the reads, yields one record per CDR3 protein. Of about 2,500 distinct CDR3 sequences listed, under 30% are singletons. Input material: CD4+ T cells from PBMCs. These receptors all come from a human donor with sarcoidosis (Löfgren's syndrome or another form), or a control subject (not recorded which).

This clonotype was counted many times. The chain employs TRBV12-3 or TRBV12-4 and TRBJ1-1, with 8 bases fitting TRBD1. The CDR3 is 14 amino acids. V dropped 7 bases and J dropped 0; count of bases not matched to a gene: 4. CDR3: CASTSTGVNTEAFF. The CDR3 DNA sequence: TGTGCCAGCACCTCGACAGGGGTGAACACTGAAGCTTTCTTT.

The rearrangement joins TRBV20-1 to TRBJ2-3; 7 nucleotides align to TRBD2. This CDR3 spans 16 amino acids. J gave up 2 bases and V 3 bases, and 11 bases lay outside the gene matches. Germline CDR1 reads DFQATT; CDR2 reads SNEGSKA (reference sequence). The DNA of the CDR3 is TGCAGTGCTAGCAGTCGTAGGACTAGAAACACAGATACGCAGTATTTT. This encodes CSASSRRTRNTDTQYF.

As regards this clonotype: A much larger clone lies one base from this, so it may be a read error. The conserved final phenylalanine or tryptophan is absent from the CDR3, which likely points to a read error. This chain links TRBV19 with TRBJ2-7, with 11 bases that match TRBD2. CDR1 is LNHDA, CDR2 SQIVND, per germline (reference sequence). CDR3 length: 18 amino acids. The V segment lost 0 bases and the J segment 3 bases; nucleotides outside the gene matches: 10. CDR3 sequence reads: CASSIESTTSGKVYEQYL. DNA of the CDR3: TGTGCCAGTAGTATAGAGTCTACGACTAGCGGGAAAGTCTACGAGCAGTACCTC.

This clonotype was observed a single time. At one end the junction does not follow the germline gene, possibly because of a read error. Here the CDR3 reads CASSLKEWEAFF. The CDR3 DNA reads TGCGCCAGCAGTCTCAAGGAGTGGGAAGCTTTCTTT. The chain joins TRBV12-3 or TRBV12-4 to TRBJ1-1; D call uncertain. The CDR3 loop spans 12 amino acids.

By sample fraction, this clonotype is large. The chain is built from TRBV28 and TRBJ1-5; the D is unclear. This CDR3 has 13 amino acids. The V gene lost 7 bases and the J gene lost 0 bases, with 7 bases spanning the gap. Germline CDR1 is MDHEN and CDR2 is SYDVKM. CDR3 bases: TGTGCCAGCACCGAAAATAGCAATCAGCCCCAGCATTTT. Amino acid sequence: CASTENSNQPQHF.

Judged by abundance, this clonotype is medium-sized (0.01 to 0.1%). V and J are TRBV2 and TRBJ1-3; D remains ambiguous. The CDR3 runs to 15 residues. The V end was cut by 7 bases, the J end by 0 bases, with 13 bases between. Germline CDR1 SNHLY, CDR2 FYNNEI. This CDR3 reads CASIKPKSSGNTIYF. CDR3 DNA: TGTGCCAGCATCAAGCCAAAGAGCTCTGGAAACACCATATATTTT.

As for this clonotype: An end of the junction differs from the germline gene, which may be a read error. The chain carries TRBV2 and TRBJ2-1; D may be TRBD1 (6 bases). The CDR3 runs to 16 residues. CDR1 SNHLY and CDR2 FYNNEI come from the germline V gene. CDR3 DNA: TGTGCCAGCGGTGAACTAAGACAGGTAGCGAACAATGAGCAATTCTTC. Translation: CASGELRQVANNEQFF.

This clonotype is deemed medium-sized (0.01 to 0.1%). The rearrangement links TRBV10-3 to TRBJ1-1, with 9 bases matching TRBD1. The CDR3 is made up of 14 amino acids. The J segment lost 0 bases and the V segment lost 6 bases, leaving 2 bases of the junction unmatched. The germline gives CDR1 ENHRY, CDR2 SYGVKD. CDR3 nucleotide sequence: TGTGCCATCAGGGGACAGGGCTTGAACACTGAAGCTTTCTTT. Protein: CAIRGQGLNTEAFF.

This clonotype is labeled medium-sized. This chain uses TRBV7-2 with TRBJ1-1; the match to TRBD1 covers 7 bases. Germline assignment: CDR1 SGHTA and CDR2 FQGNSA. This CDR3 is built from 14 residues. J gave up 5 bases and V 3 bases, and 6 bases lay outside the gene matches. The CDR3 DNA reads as TGTGCCAGCAGCTTGAAGGCAGGGGGGACTGAAGCTTTCTTT. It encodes CASSLKAGGTEAFF.

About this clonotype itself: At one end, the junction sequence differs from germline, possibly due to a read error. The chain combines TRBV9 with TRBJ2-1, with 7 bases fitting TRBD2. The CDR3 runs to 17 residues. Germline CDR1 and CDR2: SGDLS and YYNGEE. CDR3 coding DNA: TGTGCCAGCAGCGCCCCCCTAGGACTAGGATCAATCAATGAGCGGTTCTTC. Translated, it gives CASSAPLGLGSINERFF.

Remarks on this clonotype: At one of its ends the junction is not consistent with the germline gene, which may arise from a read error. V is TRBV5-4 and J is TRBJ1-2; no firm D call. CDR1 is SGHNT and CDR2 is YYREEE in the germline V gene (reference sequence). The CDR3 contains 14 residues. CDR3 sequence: CVSSLPAGSYGYTF. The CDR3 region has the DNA TGTGTCAGCAGCCTCCCTGCGGGTAGCTATGGCTACACCTTC.

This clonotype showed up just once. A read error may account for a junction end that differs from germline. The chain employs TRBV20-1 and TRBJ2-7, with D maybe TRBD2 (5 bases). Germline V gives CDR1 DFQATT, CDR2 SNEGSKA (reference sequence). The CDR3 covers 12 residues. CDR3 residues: CSARTDPKARPF. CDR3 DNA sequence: TGCAGTGCTCGGACTGACCCCAAAGCTAGGCCCTTC.

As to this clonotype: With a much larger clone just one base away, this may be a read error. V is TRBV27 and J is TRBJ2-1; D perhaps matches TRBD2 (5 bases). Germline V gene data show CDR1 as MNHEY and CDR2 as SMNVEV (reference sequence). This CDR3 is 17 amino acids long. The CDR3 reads CASSLFSSHTIYNEQLF. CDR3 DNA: TGTGCCAGCAGTTTATTTTCTAGCCATACGATATACAATGAGCAGCTCTTC.

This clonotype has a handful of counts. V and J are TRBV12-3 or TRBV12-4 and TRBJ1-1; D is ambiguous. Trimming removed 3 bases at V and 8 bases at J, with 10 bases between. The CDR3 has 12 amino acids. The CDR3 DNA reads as TGTGCCAGCAGTTTCCTTCGACTGGAAGCTTTCTTT. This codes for CASSFLRLEAFF.

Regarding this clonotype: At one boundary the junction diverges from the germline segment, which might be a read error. The CDR3 DNA is TGTGCCAGCAATTTACCCACAGGGGGAATAGCCGAAGCTTTCTTT. Its protein is CASNLPTGGIAEAFF. The rearrangement uses TRBV28 and TRBJ1-1; 8 nucleotides agree with TRBD1. The CDR3 is 15 residues long. CDR1 and CDR2 (germline): MDHEN, SYDVKM.

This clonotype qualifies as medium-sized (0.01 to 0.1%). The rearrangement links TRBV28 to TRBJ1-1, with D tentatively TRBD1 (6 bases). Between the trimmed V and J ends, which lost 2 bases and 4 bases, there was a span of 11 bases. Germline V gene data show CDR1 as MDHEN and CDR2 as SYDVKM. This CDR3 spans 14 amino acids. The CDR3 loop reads CASSLQQGGTEAFF. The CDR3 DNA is TGTGCCAGCAGTTTACAACAGGGTGGCACTGAAGCTTTCTTT. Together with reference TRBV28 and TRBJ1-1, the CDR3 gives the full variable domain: DVKVTQSSRYLVKRTGEKVFLECVQDMDHENMFWYRQDPGLGLRLIYFSYDVKMKEKGDIPEGYSVSREKKERFSLILESASTNQTSMYLCASSLQQGGTEAFFGQGTRLTVV.

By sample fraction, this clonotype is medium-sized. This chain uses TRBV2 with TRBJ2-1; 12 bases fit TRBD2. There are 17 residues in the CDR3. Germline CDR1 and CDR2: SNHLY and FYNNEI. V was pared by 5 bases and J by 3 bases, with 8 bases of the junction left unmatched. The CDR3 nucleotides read TGTGCCAGCAGTCGTCTAGGGACTAGCGGGTTCTACAATGAGCAGTTCTTC. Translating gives CASSRLGTSGFYNEQFF.

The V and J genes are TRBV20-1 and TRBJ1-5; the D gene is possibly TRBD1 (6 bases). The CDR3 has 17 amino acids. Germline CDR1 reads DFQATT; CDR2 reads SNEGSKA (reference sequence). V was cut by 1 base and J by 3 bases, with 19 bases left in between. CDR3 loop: CSARVFGQPLVNQPQHF. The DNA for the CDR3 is TGCAGTGCTAGAGTATTCGGACAGCCCCTTGTCAATCAGCCCCAGCATTTT.

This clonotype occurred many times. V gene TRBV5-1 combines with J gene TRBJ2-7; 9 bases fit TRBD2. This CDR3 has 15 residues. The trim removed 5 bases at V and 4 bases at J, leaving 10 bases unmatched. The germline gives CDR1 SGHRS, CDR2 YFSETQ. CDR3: CASRIESGRSYEQYF. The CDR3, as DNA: TGCGCCAGCAGGATTGAGAGCGGGAGGTCTTACGAGCAGTACTTC.

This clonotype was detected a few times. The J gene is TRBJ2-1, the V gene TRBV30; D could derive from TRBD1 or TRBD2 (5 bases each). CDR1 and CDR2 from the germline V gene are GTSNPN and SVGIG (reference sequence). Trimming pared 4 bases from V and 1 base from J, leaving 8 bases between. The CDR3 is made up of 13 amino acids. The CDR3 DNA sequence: TGTGCCTGGACCGGGGCTTCCTACAATGAGCAGTTCTTC. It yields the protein CAWTGASYNEQFF.

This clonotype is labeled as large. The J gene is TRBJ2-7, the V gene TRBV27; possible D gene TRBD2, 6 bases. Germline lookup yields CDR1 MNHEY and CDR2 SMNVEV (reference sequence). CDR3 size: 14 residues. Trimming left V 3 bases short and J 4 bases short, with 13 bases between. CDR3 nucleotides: TGTGCCAGCAGTTTTAGGGACTCCCGATACGAGCAGTACTTC. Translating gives CASSFRDSRYEQYF.

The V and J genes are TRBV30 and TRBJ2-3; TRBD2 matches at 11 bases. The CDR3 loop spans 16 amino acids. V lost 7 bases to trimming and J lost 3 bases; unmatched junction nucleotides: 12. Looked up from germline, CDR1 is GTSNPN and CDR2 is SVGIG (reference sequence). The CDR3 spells CASFSGRAGLTDTQYF. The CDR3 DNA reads TGTGCCTCTTTTAGCGGGAGGGCCGGTCTGACAGATACGCAGTATTTT. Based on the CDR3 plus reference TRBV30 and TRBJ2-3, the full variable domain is SQTIHQWPATLVQPVGSPLSLECTVEGTSNPNLYWYRQAAGRGLQLLFYSVGIGQISSEVPQNLSASRPQDRQFILSSKKLLLSDSGFYLCASFSGRAGLTDTQYFGPGTRLTVL.

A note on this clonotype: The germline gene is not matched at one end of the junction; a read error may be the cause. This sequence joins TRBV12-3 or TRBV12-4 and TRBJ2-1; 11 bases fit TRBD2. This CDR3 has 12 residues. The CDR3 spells CANSYGLAGAFF. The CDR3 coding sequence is TGTGCCAACAGTTATGGACTAGCGGGTGCGTTCTTC.

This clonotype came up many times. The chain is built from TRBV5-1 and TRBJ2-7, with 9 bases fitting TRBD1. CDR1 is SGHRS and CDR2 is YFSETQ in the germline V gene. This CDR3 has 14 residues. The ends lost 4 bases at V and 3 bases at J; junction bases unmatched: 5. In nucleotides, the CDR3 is TGCGCCAGCAGCAGGACAGGGGCGGGCTACGAGCAGTACTTC. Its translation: CASSRTGAGYEQYF. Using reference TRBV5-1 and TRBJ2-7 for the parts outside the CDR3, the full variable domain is KAGVTQTPRYLIKTRGQQVTLSCSPISGHRSVSWYQQTPGQGLQFLFEYFSETQRNKGNFPGRFSGRQFSNSRSEMNVSTLELGDSALYLCASSRTGAGYEQYFGPGTRLTVT.

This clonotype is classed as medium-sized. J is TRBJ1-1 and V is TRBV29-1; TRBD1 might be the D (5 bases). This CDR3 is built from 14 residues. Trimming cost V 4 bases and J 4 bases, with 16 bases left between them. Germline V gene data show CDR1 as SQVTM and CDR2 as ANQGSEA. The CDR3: CSVAGQHRSTEAFF. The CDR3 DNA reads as TGCAGCGTTGCGGGGCAGCATCGTAGCACTGAAGCTTTCTTT.

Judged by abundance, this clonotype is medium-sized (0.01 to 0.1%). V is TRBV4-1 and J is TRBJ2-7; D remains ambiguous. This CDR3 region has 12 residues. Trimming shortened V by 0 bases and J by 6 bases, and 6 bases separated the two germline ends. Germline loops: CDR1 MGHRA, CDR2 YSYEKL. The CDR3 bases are TGCGCCAGCAGCCAAGATGTCGGCGAGCAGTACTTC. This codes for CASSQDVGEQYF.

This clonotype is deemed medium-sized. CDR3: CASSLLAGESEQFF. The CDR3, as DNA: TGTGCCAGCAGCTTACTAGCGGGAGAAAGCGAGCAGTTCTTC. V gene TRBV7-9 combines with J gene TRBJ2-1; 10 nucleotides line up with TRBD2. Germline CDR1 is SEHNR and CDR2 is FQNEAQ (reference sequence). The CDR3 totals 14 residues. With 2 bases clipped from V and 10 bases from J, the junction kept 5 bases outside the gene matches.

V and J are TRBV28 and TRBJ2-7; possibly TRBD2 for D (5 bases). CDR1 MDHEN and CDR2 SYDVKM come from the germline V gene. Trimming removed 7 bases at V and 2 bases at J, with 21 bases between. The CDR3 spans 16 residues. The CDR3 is CASNSMVVTGTYEQYF. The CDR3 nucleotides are TGTGCCAGCAATTCCATGGTGGTAACGGGAACCTACGAGCAGTACTTC.

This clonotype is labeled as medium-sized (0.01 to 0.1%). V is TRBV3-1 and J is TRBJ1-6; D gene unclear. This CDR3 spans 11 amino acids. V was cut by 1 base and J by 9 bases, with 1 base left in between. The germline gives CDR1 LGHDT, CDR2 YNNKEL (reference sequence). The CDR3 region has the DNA TGTGCCAGCAGCCAAGGTTCACCCCTCCACTTT. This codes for CASSQGSPLHF. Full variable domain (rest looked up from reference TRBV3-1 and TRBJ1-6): DTAVSQTPKYLVTQMGNDKSIKCEQNLGHDTMYWYKQDSKKFLKIMFSYNNKELIINETVPNRFSPKSPDKAHLNLHINSLELGDSAVYFCASSQGSPLHFGNGTRLTVT.

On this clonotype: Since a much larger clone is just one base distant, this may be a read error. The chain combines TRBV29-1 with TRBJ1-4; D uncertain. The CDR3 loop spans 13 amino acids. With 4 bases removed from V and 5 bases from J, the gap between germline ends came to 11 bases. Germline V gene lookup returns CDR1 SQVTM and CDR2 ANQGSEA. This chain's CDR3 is CSVAGIGNEKLFF. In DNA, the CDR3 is TGCAGCGTTGCCGGGATAGGGAATGAAAAACTGTTTTTT.